The 27 T cell receptor beta chains below were found in one sample sequenced in a study of OX40 agonist ivuxolimab in advanced cancers. The assay was immunoSEQ multiplex PCR, and TCRdb's table has in-frame clones only and misses some. Seen here are 35,000 to 40,000 clones, around 87% observed once, and the top ten hold approximately 2.4%. Sample: CD4+ or CD8+ T cells sorted from blood, taken in a trial of the OX40 agonist ivuxolimab. These receptors were collected from an adult with an advanced solid tumor such as melanoma, head and neck, liver or kidney cancer.

The CDR3 sequence: CASSSGVESEQYF. Here the CDR3 DNA reads TGTGCCAGCAGTTCGGGGGTTGAAAGTGAGCAGTACTTC. The chain joins TRBV25-1 to TRBJ2-7; D possibly corresponds to TRBD2 (6 bases). Germline V gene data show CDR1 as MGHDK and CDR2 as SYGVNS. The CDR3 is 13 residues long. The V end was cut by 5 bases, the J end by 7 bases, with 15 bases between.

The rearrangement uses TRBV5-6 and TRBJ2-7; maybe TRBD2 (6 bases). Trimming shortened V by 3 bases and J by 2 bases, and 15 bases separated the two germline ends. The CDR3 length is 15 residues. The V gene's germline CDR1 is SGHDT and CDR2 YYEEEE. The DNA of the CDR3 is TGTGCCAGCAGCTATCCCCATGCGGGGACCTACGAGCAGTACTTC. This sequence encodes CASSYPHAGTYEQYF. Combining the CDR3 with reference TRBV5-6 and TRBJ2-7 gives the whole variable domain DAGVTQSPTHLIKTRGQQVTLRCSPKSGHDTVSWYQQALGQGPQFIFQYYEEEERQRGNFPDRFSGHQFPNYSSELNVNALLLGDSALYLCASSYPHAGTYEQYFGPGTRLTVT.

By sample share, this clone is medium-sized. This chain joins TRBV6-5 and TRBJ1-2, with 9 bases that match TRBD1. This CDR3 has 14 residues. Trimming took 5 bases from V and 7 from J; bases not matched to a gene: 8. Germline V gives CDR1 MNHEY, CDR2 SVGAGI. The DNA of the CDR3 is TGTGCCAGCAGTAGGCGGGACAGGGCGGGTGGCTACACCTTC. This encodes CASSRRDRAGGYTF.

This clone was detected only once. The J gene is TRBJ2-3, the V gene TRBV21-1; the table gives TRBD2 as D, unverified against the DNA. TRBV21-1 is shown as a pseudogene. This CDR3 comprises 15 residues. The CDR3 spells CASSKLAGGTDTQYF. The DNA for the CDR3 is TGTGCCAGCAGCAAACTAGCGGGGGGCACAGATACGCAGTATTTT.

The chain combines TRBV9 with TRBJ1-4; D is possibly TRBD1 (5 bases). Germline V gene lookup returns CDR1 SGDLS and CDR2 YYNGEE. This CDR3 has 15 residues. Trimming pared 0 bases from V and 7 bases from J, leaving 13 bases between. CDR3 loop: CASSVEQGGSEKLFF. The CDR3 DNA reads as TGTGCCAGCAGCGTAGAGCAGGGAGGATCTGAAAAACTGTTTTTT.

The chain is built from TRBV5-4 and TRBJ1-3; TRBD1 might be the D (5 bases). The CDR3 is 16 residues long. The ends were cut back, 4 bases at V and 0 bases at J, with 14 bases in the middle. CDR1 is SGHNT, CDR2 YYREEE, per germline (reference sequence). The CDR3: CASSPNPGGSGNTIYF. The DNA for the CDR3 is TGTGCCAGCAGCCCCAACCCGGGGGGCTCTGGAAACACCATATATTTT.

The genes are TRBV5-1 and TRBJ1-1; possibly TRBD1 for D (5 bases). Germline V lookup: CDR1 SGHRS, CDR2 YFSETQ. V lost 0 bases and J 0 bases, leaving 15 bases between the germline ends. CDR3 length: 17 residues. Written as DNA, the CDR3 is TGCGCCAGCAGCTTGGCCTTGGGGCAGGGAATGAACACTGAAGCTTTCTTT. Protein product: CASSLALGQGMNTEAFF.

This clone was counted between two and nine times. V is TRBV7-8 and J is TRBJ1-3; D might be TRBD1 (6 bases). The CDR3 consists of 13 residues. Between the trimmed V and J ends, which lost 7 bases and 8 bases, there was a span of 15 bases. The germline V gene has CDR1 SGHVS and CDR2 FQNEAQ. CDR3 protein: CASTMGRQDTIYF. CDR3 DNA sequence: TGTGCCAGCACCATGGGACGACAGGACACCATATATTTT.

This clone appeared a few times. The rearrangement uses TRBV25-1 and TRBJ1-2, with D perhaps matching TRBD1 (5 bases). Germline V gene lookup returns CDR1 MGHDK and CDR2 SYGVNS. CDR3 length: 14 amino acids. V was pared by 1 base and J by 4 bases, with 10 bases between. The CDR3 nucleotides read TGTGCCAGCAGTGAATCTCCAGGGAGCTATGGCTACACCTTC. Residues: CASSESPGSYGYTF.

The J gene is TRBJ2-5, the V gene TRBV2; the D gene is possibly TRBD2 (7 bases). The ends were cut back, 11 bases at V and 1 base at J, with 20 bases in the middle. Germline-derived CDR1 and CDR2 are SNHLY and FYNNEI. The CDR3 is 15 residues long. The DNA for the CDR3 is TGTGCCTCCAGTCTGGGGGGGCCAGTCCAAGAGACCCAGTACTTC. Amino acids: CASSLGGPVQETQYF.

This clone was observed a handful of times. The chain joins TRBV5-4 to TRBJ1-1; D remains unclear. V lost 3 bases and J 10 bases, leaving 22 bases between the germline ends. This CDR3 contains 15 residues. Germline-derived CDR1 and CDR2 are SGHNT and YYREEE (reference sequence). For the CDR3, the DNA is TGTGCCAGCAGCTCCCCCACCGGTGTAGGGAAGAGAGCTTTCTTT. It specifies CASSSPTGVGKRAFF.

The chain joins TRBV9 to TRBJ1-4, with TRBD1 matching 7 bases. The germline CDR1 and CDR2 sequences are SGDLS and YYNGEE. This CDR3 comprises 15 residues. Trimming took 4 bases from V and 0 from J; bases not matched to a gene: 3. As DNA, the CDR3 is TGTGCCAGCAGCAAAGGACAGGCAACTAATGAAAAACTGTTTTTT. It is translated as CASSKGQATNEKLFF.

V and J are TRBV11-2 and TRBJ2-4; 10 nucleotides line up with TRBD1. In germline, CDR1 is SGHAT, CDR2 FQNNGV. With V trimmed by 4 bases and J by 7 bases, 13 bases remained unmatched. The CDR3 has 17 amino acids. CDR3 sequence reads: CASSSPTGGTVSNIQYF. The CDR3 DNA reads TGTGCCAGCAGCTCCCCGACAGGGGGCACGGTTTCGAACATTCAGTACTTC.

The V and J genes are TRBV5-1 and TRBJ2-2; TRBD2 agrees at 7 bases. V dropped 0 bases and J dropped 3; count of bases not matched to a gene: 5. Germline assignment: CDR1 SGHRS and CDR2 YFSETQ. There are 16 residues in the CDR3. The CDR3 reads CASSLAQRGDTGELFF. The CDR3 coding sequence is TGCGCCAGCAGCTTGGCCCAGCGGGGCGACACCGGGGAGCTGTTTTTT.

The rearrangement links TRBV6-5 to TRBJ1-1; D not resolved. This CDR3 comprises 13 residues. Per germline, CDR1 MNHEY and CDR2 SVGAGI. V was pared by 2 bases and J by 4 bases, with 8 bases between. In DNA form, the CDR3 reads TGTGCCAGCAGTTACGGCCAGATCACTGAAGCTTTCTTT. It codes for CASSYGQITEAFF.

V gene TRBV7-9 combines with J gene TRBJ1-4; no clear D gene. Germline lookup yields CDR1 SEHNR and CDR2 FQNEAQ (reference sequence). Trimming stripped 1 base from V and 5 bases from J, with 14 bases between. The CDR3 extends over 16 amino acids. In DNA, the CDR3 is TGTGCCAGCAGCTTAGAGAATATAGGAGGGAATGAAAAACTGTTTTTT. It codes for CASSLENIGGNEKLFF. Complete variable domain (other parts from reference TRBV7-9 and TRBJ1-4): DTGVSQNPRHKITKRGQNVTFRCDPISEHNRLYWYRQTLGQGPEFLTYFQNEAQLEKSRLLSDRFSAERPKGSFSTLEIQRTEQGDSAMYLCASSLENIGGNEKLFFGSGTQLSVL.

The V gene is TRBV7-9, the J gene TRBJ2-5; D might be TRBD1 (5 bases). The CDR3 spans 16 residues. Between the trimmed V and J ends, which lost 3 bases and 4 bases, there was a span of 18 bases. CDR1 SEHNR and CDR2 FQNEAQ come from the germline V gene (reference sequence). CDR3 protein: CASSLEPGSQGETQYF. For the CDR3, the DNA is TGTGCCAGCAGCTTGGAACCCGGGTCCCAGGGAGAGACCCAGTACTTC.

V and J are TRBV18 and TRBJ2-7; D gene unclear. Trimming shortened V by 5 bases and J by 1 base, and 6 bases separated the two germline ends. Germline V gene lookup returns CDR1 KGHSH and CDR2 LQKENI. The CDR3 has 12 residues. CDR3 residues: CASSSASYEQYF. In DNA, the CDR3 is TGTGCCAGCTCAAGCGCGTCCTACGAGCAGTACTTC.

This chain links TRBV10-3 with TRBJ1-2, with D hard to call. The CDR3 sequence is 13 residues long. The germline CDR1 and CDR2 sequences are ENHRY and SYGVKD. The V gene lost 10 bases and the J gene lost 2 bases, with 14 bases spanning the gap. The CDR3 DNA is TGTGCCACCAACAGCCCGGGGAACTATGGCTACACCTTC. As protein: CATNSPGNYGYTF.

The sample holds a few counts of this clone. This chain uses TRBV27 with TRBJ1-6; 8 nucleotides line up with TRBD1. The germline V gene has CDR1 MNHEY and CDR2 SMNVEV (reference sequence). This CDR3 contains 13 residues. The V and J ends lost 8 bases and 10 bases, in that order; junction bases with no gene match: 7. CDR3 sequence reads: CASWRDRNSPLHF. The CDR3 DNA sequence: TGTGCCAGCTGGCGGGACAGGAACTCACCCCTCCACTTT.

This clone was counted a few times. The genes are TRBV10-3 and TRBJ2-2, with 13 bases aligning to TRBD2. The CDR3 runs 18 residues. The germline V gene encodes CDR1 ENHRY and CDR2 SYGVKD. V trimming: 6 bases; J trimming: 4 bases; junction bases outside the gene matches: 11. As DNA, the CDR3 is TGTGCCATCAGCCAATTGACTAGCGGGGGGCTATCCACCGGGGAGCTGTTTTTT. Residues: CAISQLTSGGLSTGELFF.

The CDR3 DNA is TGTGCCAGTATTCCTCCCGGGGCCACTGAAGCTTTCTTT. Amino acids: CASIPPGATEAFF. J is TRBJ1-1 and V is TRBV19; TRBD1 is a possible D gene (5 bases). Trimming removed 7 bases from V and 4 bases from J, with 13 bases in between. The V gene's germline CDR1 is LNHDA and CDR2 SQIVND (reference sequence). CDR3 length equals 13 residues.

The chain has TRBV27 and TRBJ2-3; D may be TRBD1 or TRBD2 (5 bases each). Germline loops: CDR1 MNHEY, CDR2 SMNVEV (reference sequence). The length of the CDR3 is 13 residues. Trimming took off 4 bases at V and 3 bases at J, with 8 bases between the two ends. The chain's CDR3 is CASSYWGTDTQYF. The CDR3 region has the DNA TGTGCCAGCAGTTACTGGGGGACAGATACGCAGTATTTT.

This clone turned up a few times. This chain uses TRBV5-6 with TRBJ2-1; the D call may be TRBD1 or TRBD2 (5 bases each). In germline, CDR1 is SGHDT, CDR2 YYEEEE. The germline V and J ends were trimmed by 1 base and 2 bases, with 7 bases remaining between them. The CDR3 is 14 amino acids. CDR3 sequence reads: CASSLWGPYNEQFF. The CDR3 DNA reads TGTGCCAGCAGCTTGTGGGGACCCTACAATGAGCAGTTCTTC.

The rearrangement joins TRBV5-6 to TRBJ1-6; possible D gene TRBD1, 5 bases. The V gene's germline CDR1 is SGHDT and CDR2 YYEEEE. Trimming cost V 4 bases and J 3 bases, with 14 bases left between them. The CDR3 extends over 16 amino acids. The CDR3 DNA sequence: TGTGCCAGCAGCACAAGACAGCGATACTATAATTCACCCCTCCACTTT. Protein sequence: CASSTRQRYYNSPLHF.

This sequence joins TRBV2 and TRBJ2-2, with 7 bases aligning to TRBD2. Unmatched junction bases numbered 6, after V lost 7 bases and J lost 1 base. CDR3 length: 15 residues. Germline lookup yields CDR1 SNHLY and CDR2 FYNNEI. CDR3 sequence: CASIKGRVNTGELFF. The CDR3, as DNA: TGTGCCAGCATTAAGGGGAGGGTGAACACCGGGGAGCTGTTTTTT.

This chain's CDR3 is CASSIDGTREQYF. CDR3 coding DNA: TGTGCCAGTAGTATAGATGGTACACGGGAGCAGTACTTC. The chain has TRBV19 and TRBJ2-7; no firm D call. V was clipped by 0 bases and J by 7 bases, with 10 bases between them. The CDR3 spans 13 residues. Germline assignment: CDR1 LNHDA and CDR2 SQIVND (reference sequence).